This T cell receptor (beta chain) was profiled in a study of response to subunit inactivated influenza vaccine. The study, taken as a whole, reports: The study's authors posited that every seasonal influenza vaccination enlists few new T cells.

This CDR3 is 14 amino acids long. Germline V gene sequence: CDR1 SGHRS, CDR2 YFSETQ. Trimming stripped 6 bases from V and 4 bases from J, with 16 bases between. A single record per CDR3 protein comes from TCRdb applying MiXCR to the RT-PCR reads. The sample has 550,000 to 800,000 distinct CDR3 sequences, 15% to 17% seen once. This clonotype was detected only a few times. Its target is unknown. The sample was PBMCs from blood, taken roughly 12 days after vaccination. The clonotype comes from a man aged 45 to 65 who received an inactivated influenza vaccine. J is TRBJ2-5 and V is TRBV5-1; unclear D gene. CDR3: CASKSGTVTETQYF. Written as DNA, the CDR3 is TGCGCCAGCAAATCGGGCACAGTTACAGAGACCCAGTACTTC.